The T cell receptor beta chain described here comes from a study of blood T cell repertoires in COVID-19. As processed by the authors: Amplification of reference gene primers was used by the study to estimate nucleated cell counts. Only in-frame clones appear in the TCRdb table, and some are missing; sequencing was by immunoSEQ multiplex PCR. D and trimming come from the DNA, and the V and J calls and clone size come from that table. The repertoire includes about 160,000 clones, roughly 87% of them detected once, and less than 5% sits in the top ten. CDR1 is MNHNS, CDR2 SASEGT, per germline. The length of the CDR3 is 16 residues. Losses at the gene ends were 1 base for V and 5 bases for J; bases not matched to a gene: 8.

The rearrangement links TRBV6-1 to TRBJ2-5; 9 positions agree with TRBD2. Sequencing was done on a sample of peripheral blood. The clonotype comes from an older woman who had recovered from COVID-19. The chain's CDR3 is CASSEVGGGAAETQYF. CDR3 sequence (DNA): TGTGCCAGCAGTGAAGTCGGCGGGGGGGCCGCGGAGACCCAGTACTTC.